These 2 T cell receptor beta chains were all obtained from the same sample, sequenced in a study of synovial regulatory T cells in juvenile arthritis (dated by TCRdb to the mid-2010s). Library construction relied on the immunoSEQ multiplex PCR assay. Not all clones reach the TCRdb copy of this immuneACCESS table, which keeps in-frame sequences only. Checked studies attribute under half of the gap to unresolved V genes and leave the rest unexplained. In this sample's table one finds around 10,000 clones. The top ten clonotypes cover about 0.74% of the sample. The sequencing sample was made of Treg cells from blood. The sample's cell subset or site, from its label and the paper: remaining (HLA-DR-negative) circulating blood Treg cells. The receptors stem from a donor aged 2-35 years with juvenile idiopathic arthritis.

The chain links TRBV10-3 to TRBJ1-2. CDR1 is ENHRY, CDR2 SYGVKD, per germline. This CDR3 comprises 12 residues. No nucleotide data were recorded. CDR3 protein: CAISEGHPGYTF.

V and J are TRBV28 and TRBJ1-1; TCRdb names TRBD1, which stays unverified in the absence of DNA. CDR1 and CDR2 (germline): MDHEN, SYDVKM. The CDR3 runs 15 residues. The coding DNA is unavailable. This CDR3 is CASTHMPEMNTEAFF.